This entry concerns a single T cell receptor (beta chain). As yet, its antigen is unknown. The record originates from a study of T cells after posttransplantation cyclophosphamide. Whole-study results and caveats: TRB overlap between skin or GI tissue T cells and blood was limited. Later blood repertoires were often dominated by clones from the donor CD8+ memory compartment. Recipient CMV seropositivity and CMV reactivation strongly tracked TRB clonality.

Treatment was busulfan-fludarabine conditioning, a marrow graft, and cyclophosphamide on days +3 and +4. Trimming took 3 bases from V and 6 from J, leaving 16 bases between them. CDR1 and CDR2 (germline): SGHRS, YFSETQ. The CDR3 length is 14 residues. Clones were read by immunoSEQ multiplex PCR, and TCRdb kept only the in-frame ones, dropping some. The sample records about 19,000 clones, 75% to 90% being singletons. The sample consisted of PBMCs, taken after allogeneic stem cell transplant with posttransplant cyclophosphamide. V gene TRBV5-1 combines with J gene TRBJ2-7; tentatively, D is TRBD2 (6 bases). The receptor was isolated from a female patient in her 40s who received an allogeneic stem cell transplant from a related donor, was CMV-positive, and had no GVHD. Some T cells may originate from the graft donor. As DNA, the CDR3 is TGCGCCAGCAGCTGGCGGGACCTCCCGTCCGAGCAGTACTTC. Translation: CASSWRDLPSEQYF.